This is a list of T cell receptor delta chains from one sample in a study of Vδ1+ human thymocytes. TCRdb redid the clone calls on the multiplex PCR reads with CATT. The sample shows 80,000 or so delta-chain clones, approximately 37% of them seen only once. The specimen was Vdelta1+ gamma-delta thymocytes from the thymus. The receptors shown here come from a boy in the first two years of life who had congenital heart surgery. Each CDR3 is given with its conserved first and last residue. The order of the fields is clone size, D gene, J gene, V gene, CDR3 protein, CDR3 DNA. A D gene is named only where the DNA matches it firmly. A row's size may be missing; if present it is once, few, many or a size class.

clone size: few; D gene: TRDD3; J gene: TRDJ1; V gene: TRDV1; CDR3 protein: CALGELSGCGPGGPGGYLDTDKLIF; CDR3 DNA: TGTGCTCTTGGGGAACTCTCCGGGTGCGGTCCGGGGGGACCTGGGGGATACCTTGACACCGATAAACTCATCTTT
clone size: -; D gene: TRDD3; J gene: TRDJ1; V gene: TRDV1; CDR3 protein: CALGARKPSYIYRLLGDSRTDKLIF; CDR3 DNA: TGTGCTCTTGGGGCACGCAAACCATCCTACATCTACAGACTACTGGGGGATAGCCGTACCGATAAACTCATCTTT
clone size: many; D gene: TRDD3; J gene: TRDJ1; V gene: TRDV2; CDR3 protein: CACDGLGENTDKLIF; CDR3 DNA: TGTGCCTGTGACGGGCTGGGGGAGAACACCGATAAACTCATCTTT
clone size: few; D gene: TRDD3; J gene: TRDJ3; V gene: TRDV2; CDR3 protein: CACLTGGYYRSWDTRQMFF; CDR3 DNA: TGTGCCTGTTTGACTGGGGGATACTACCGCTCCTGGGACACCCGACAGATGTTTTTC
clone size: few; D gene: TRDD3; J gene: TRDJ1; V gene: TRDV1; CDR3 protein: CALGEPVFLTWGITTDKLIF; CDR3 DNA: TGTGCTCTTGGGGAACCCGTCTTCCTAACCTGGGGGATAACGACCGATAAACTCATCTTT
clone size: -; D gene: -; J gene: TRDJ1; V gene: TRDV1; CDR3 protein: CALGVISFSLHRLWDIGDKLIF; CDR3 DNA: TGTGCTCTTGGGGTCATCTCCTTCAGCCTCCATCGACTCTGGGATATAGGCGATAAACTCATCTTT
clone size: few; D gene: TRDD3; J gene: TRDJ1; V gene: TRDV1; CDR3 protein: CALGEWGLPSNTGGFTDKLIF; CDR3 DNA: TGTGCTCTTGGGGAATGGGGCCTTCCCTCAAATACTGGGGGATTCACCGATAAACTCATCTTT
clone size: few; D gene: TRDD3; J gene: TRDJ1; V gene: TRDV1; CDR3 protein: CALGEPFPYWGTYTDKLIF; CDR3 DNA: TGTGCTCTTGGGGAGCCCTTTCCCTACTGGGGGACGTACACCGATAAACTCATCTTT
clone size: -; D gene: TRDD3; J gene: TRDJ1; V gene: TRDV1; CDR3 protein: CALGELAGGYLSGILHTDKLIF; CDR3 DNA: TGTGCTCTTGGGGAACTAGCCGGAGGATACCTTTCGGGGATACTACACACCGATAAACTCATCTTT
clone size: -; D gene: TRDD3; J gene: TRDJ1; V gene: TRDV1; CDR3 protein: CALGELPPPPSGGYTDKLIF; CDR3 DNA: TGTGCTCTTGGGGAACTTCCCCCCCCACCCTCTGGGGGATACACCGATAAACTCATCTTT
clone size: -; D gene: -; J gene: TRDJ1; V gene: TRDV1; CDR3 protein: CALGETRFLLLGGKSDKLIF; CDR3 DNA: TGTGCTCTTGGGGAAACCCGATTCCTACTACTGGGGGGTAAGTCCGATAAACTCATCTTT
clone size: -; D gene: TRDD3; J gene: TRDJ1; V gene: TRDV1; CDR3 protein: CALGELNDTGGYATDKLIF; CDR3 DNA: TGTGCTCTTGGGGAACTTAACGATACTGGGGGATACGCCACCGATAAACTCATCTTT
clone size: few; D gene: -; J gene: TRDJ1; V gene: TRDV3; CDR3 protein: CASIRLTEYTDKLIF; CDR3 DNA: TGTGCCTCCATAAGGCTTACGGAGTACACCGATAAACTCATCTTT
clone size: -; D gene: -; J gene: TRDJ1; V gene: TRDV1; CDR3 protein: CALGSPSHQDYAPYTDKLIF; CDR3 DNA: TGTGCTCTTGGGTCACCATCTCACCAGGACTACGCTCCGTACACCGATAAACTCATCTTT
clone size: few; D gene: TRDD3; J gene: TRDJ1; V gene: TRDV2; CDR3 protein: CATEGYRFTKYTDKLIF; CDR3 DNA: TGTGCCACCGAGGGATACCGATTTACAAAGTACACCGATAAACTCATCTTT
clone size: -; D gene: TRDD3; J gene: TRDJ1; V gene: TRDV1; CDR3 protein: CALGEQVRPGDTDKLIF; CDR3 DNA: TGTGCTCTTGGGGAACAGGTTAGACCGGGGGATACCGATAAACTCATCTTT
clone size: few; D gene: TRDD3; J gene: TRDJ1; V gene: TRDV1; CDR3 protein: CALGEPRFLYWGNPYTDKLIF; CDR3 DNA: TGTGCTCTTGGGGAACCGCGCTTTCTGTACTGGGGGAACCCGTACACCGATAAACTCATCTTT
clone size: -; D gene: -; J gene: TRDJ1; V gene: TRDV1; CDR3 protein: CALGEPCVLQYTDKLIF; CDR3 DNA: TGTGCTCTTGGGGAGCCATGCGTACTACAGTACACCGATAAACTCATCTTT
clone size: few; D gene: TRDD3; J gene: TRDJ1; V gene: TRDV1; CDR3 protein: CALGERDGVGDTGDKLIF; CDR3 DNA: TGTGCTCTTGGGGAACGGGACGGAGTGGGGGATACGGGCGATAAACTCATCTTT
clone size: -; D gene: -; J gene: TRDJ1; V gene: TRDV1; CDR3 protein: CALGGHLLGVRTDKLIF; CDR3 DNA: TGTGCTCTTGGGGGACACTTACTGGGAGTAAGGACCGATAAACTCATCTTT
clone size: few; D gene: -; J gene: TRDJ1; V gene: TRDV1; CDR3 protein: CALGELVDRRGTPLGNTDKLIF; CDR3 DNA: TGTGCTCTTGGGGAACTGGTTGATCGTAGAGGTACGCCGCTGGGCAACACCGATAAACTCATCTTT
clone size: -; D gene: TRDD3; J gene: TRDJ1; V gene: TRDV1; CDR3 protein: CALGAFGRGYWGIQYTDKLIF; CDR3 DNA: TGTGCTCTTGGGGCGTTTGGGCGTGGGTACTGGGGGATACAGTACACCGATAAACTCATCTTT
clone size: -; D gene: TRDD3; J gene: TRDJ1; V gene: TRDV1; CDR3 protein: CALGEPSGGLLLGDTRLIF; CDR3 DNA: TGTGCTCTTGGGGAACCCTCAGGCGGTCTACTACTGGGGGATACGAGGCTCATCTTT
clone size: few; D gene: -; J gene: TRDJ2; V gene: TRDV1; CDR3 protein: CALGEWTAFTPLTAQLFF; CDR3 DNA: TGTGCTCTTGGGGAATGGACCGCGTTCACACCTTTGACAGCACAACTCTTCTTT
clone size: once; D gene: TRDD3; J gene: TRDJ1; V gene: TRDV1; CDR3 protein: CALGEPPPLGDIRTDKLIF; CDR3 DNA: TGTGCTCTTGGGGAACCTCCTCCTCTGGGGGATATAAGGACCGATAAACTCATCTTT
clone size: few; D gene: TRDD3; J gene: TRDJ1; V gene: TRDV2; CDR3 protein: CACDRELGDTDKLIF; CDR3 DNA: TGTGCCTGTGACCGAGAACTGGGGGATACCGATAAACTCATCTTT
clone size: -; D gene: TRDD3; J gene: TRDJ1; V gene: TRDV1; CDR3 protein: CALGGLTGDYTDKLIF; CDR3 DNA: TGTGCTCTTGGGGGCCTGACTGGGGACTACACCGATAAACTCATCTTT
clone size: few; D gene: -; J gene: TRDJ1; V gene: TRDV1; CDR3 protein: CALGETLPTDVYWGISTDKLIF; CDR3 DNA: TGTGCTCTTGGGGAAACCCTTCCTACCGACGTTTACTGGGGGATTTCGACCGATAAACTCATCTTT
clone size: -; D gene: TRDD3; J gene: TRDJ1; V gene: TRDV1; CDR3 protein: CALGELSPLFPLLGDTDKLIF; CDR3 DNA: TGTGCTCTTGGGGAACTCTCCCCCTTATTTCCCCTACTGGGGGATACCGATAAACTCATCTTT
clone size: few; D gene: -; J gene: TRDJ1; V gene: TRDV1; CDR3 protein: CALWVPTSWLGVKYTDKLIF; CDR3 DNA: TGTGCTCTTTGGGTTCCTACTAGCTGGCTGGGGGTTAAATACACCGATAAACTCATCTTT
clone size: few; D gene: TRDD3; J gene: TRDJ1; V gene: TRDV1; CDR3 protein: CALGATRGPYWGFLGVGTDKLIF; CDR3 DNA: TGTGCTCTTGGGGCAACCAGGGGGCCTTACTGGGGGTTCCTTGGAGTGGGCACCGATAAACTCATCTTT
clone size: few; D gene: -; J gene: TRDJ1; V gene: TRDV1; CDR3 protein: CALGEPSLYRYTDKLIF; CDR3 DNA: TGTGCTCTTGGGGAACCCTCCCTATACAGGTACACCGATAAACTCATCTTT
clone size: -; D gene: -; J gene: TRDJ1; V gene: TRDV1; CDR3 protein: CALGDFLPLGHWRKLIF; CDR3 DNA: TGTGCTCTTGGGGACTTTCTGCCACTAGGACACTGGAGGAAACTCATCTTT
clone size: -; D gene: TRDD3; J gene: TRDJ1; V gene: TRDV1; CDR3 protein: CALGEEASIYGDTMYTDKLIF; CDR3 DNA: TGCGCTCTTGGGGAAGAAGCAAGCATCTACGGGGATACAATGTACACCGATAAACTCATCTTT
clone size: once; D gene: TRDD3; J gene: TRDJ1; V gene: TRDV1; CDR3 protein: CALGELRRYWGIRNTDKLIF; CDR3 DNA: TGTGCTCTTGGGGAACTTAGGCGGTACTGGGGGATACGCAACACCGATAAACTCATCTTT
clone size: -; D gene: TRDD3; J gene: TRDJ1; V gene: TRDV1; CDR3 protein: CALARDWGTLSTDKLIF; CDR3 DNA: TGTGCTCTTGCACGGGACTGGGGGACCCTGTCCACCGATAAACTCATCTTT
clone size: few; D gene: TRDD2; J gene: TRDJ1; V gene: TRDV1; CDR3 protein: CALGLSYARGSNDKLIF; CDR3 DNA: TGTGCTCTTGGACTTTCCTACGCGCGGGGTTCGAACGATAAACTCATCTTT
clone size: few; D gene: -; J gene: TRDJ1; V gene: TRDV1; CDR3 protein: CALGPSYRLGDYTDKLIF; CDR3 DNA: TGTGCTCTTGGGCCTTCCTACAGACTGGGGGATTACACCGATAAACTCATCTTT
clone size: few; D gene: TRDD3; J gene: TRDJ1; V gene: TRDV1; CDR3 protein: CALLKNLGYAVRYTDKLIF; CDR3 DNA: TGTGCTCTCCTCAAAAACCTGGGATACGCCGTTCGGTACACCGATAAACTCATCTTT
clone size: -; D gene: TRDD3; J gene: TRDJ1; V gene: TRDV1; CDR3 protein: CALGELLLWTPMAGDSRYTDKLIF; CDR3 DNA: TGTGCTCTTGGGGAACTACTTCTGTGGACCCCGATGGCGGGGGATAGCCGGTACACCGATAAACTCATCTTT
clone size: -; D gene: TRDD3; J gene: TRDJ1; V gene: TRDV1; CDR3 protein: CALGEPLTRWGIFARTPQDKLIF; CDR3 DNA: TGTGCTCTTGGGGAGCCTCTAACGCGCTGGGGGATATTCGCTCGTACACCACAAGATAAACTCATCTTT
clone size: once; D gene: -; J gene: TRDJ3; V gene: TRDV2; CDR3 protein: CACDAEGSSLDTRQMFF; CDR3 DNA: TGTGCCTGTGACGCCGAGGGGAGCTCCTTGGACACACGACAGATGTTTTTC
clone size: once; D gene: -; J gene: TRDJ1; V gene: TRDV2; CDR3 protein: CACDTSGGYTDKLIF; CDR3 DNA: TGTGCCTGTGACACGAGTGGGGGTTATACCGATAAACTCATCTTT
clone size: -; D gene: -; J gene: TRDJ1; V gene: TRDV1; CDR3 protein: CALGELPTILGATSTGTDKLIF; CDR3 DNA: TGTGCTCTTGGGGAGCTTCCTACGATACTGGGGGCAACGTCAACGGGCACCGATAAACTCATCTTT
clone size: -; D gene: -; J gene: TRDJ1; V gene: TRDV1; CDR3 protein: CALGGHNPASTDKLIF; CDR3 DNA: TGTGCTCTTGGGGGACACAACCCAGCGTCAACCGATAAACTCATCTTT
clone size: -; D gene: TRDD3; J gene: TRDJ1; V gene: TRDV1; CDR3 protein: CALGEISALDGTGGYWSGDKLIF; CDR3 DNA: TGTGCTCTTGGGGAAATCTCGGCGCTTGATGGTACTGGGGGATATTGGTCGGGCGATAAACTCATCTTT